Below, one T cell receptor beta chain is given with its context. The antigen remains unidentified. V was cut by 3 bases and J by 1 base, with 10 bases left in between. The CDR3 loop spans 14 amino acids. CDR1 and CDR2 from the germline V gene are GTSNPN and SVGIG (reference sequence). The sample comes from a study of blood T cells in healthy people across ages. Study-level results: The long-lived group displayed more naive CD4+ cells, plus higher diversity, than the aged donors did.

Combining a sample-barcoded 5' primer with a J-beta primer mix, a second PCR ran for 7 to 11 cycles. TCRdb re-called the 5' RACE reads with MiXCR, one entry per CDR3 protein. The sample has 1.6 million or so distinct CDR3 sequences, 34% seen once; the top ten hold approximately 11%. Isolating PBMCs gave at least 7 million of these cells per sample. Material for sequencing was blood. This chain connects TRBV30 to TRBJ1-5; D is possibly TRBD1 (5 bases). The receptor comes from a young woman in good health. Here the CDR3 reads CAWSVDSSNQPQHF. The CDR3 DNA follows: TGTGCCTGGAGCGTTGACAGCAGCAATCAGCCCCAGCATTTT. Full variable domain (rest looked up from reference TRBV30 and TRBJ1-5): SQTIHQWPATLVQPVGSPLSLECTVEGTSNPNLYWYRQAAGRGLQLLFYSVGIGQISSEVPQNLSASRPQDRQFILSSKKLLLSDSGFYLCAWSVDSSNQPQHFGDGTRLSIL.